These 13 T cell receptor beta chains were sequenced from one sample in a study of blood T cell repertoires in COVID-19. Assay used: immunoSEQ multiplex PCR; TCRdb lists only in-frame clones, some missing. The sample records about 15,000 clones, around 75% being singletons. The sample comprised peripheral blood. The receptor set was obtained from a man between 60 and 75 years old with acute or convalescent COVID-19.

This chain uses TRBV6-4 with TRBJ1-2, with D perhaps matching TRBD1 (5 bases). The CDR3 covers 15 residues. With 3 bases removed from V and 7 bases from J, the gap between germline ends came to 18 bases. The germline CDR1 and CDR2 sequences are MRHNA and SNTAGT. The CDR3 here is CASSDSTGYSGGYTF. As DNA, the CDR3 is TGTGCCAGCAGTGATTCTACAGGTTACTCGGGTGGCTACACCTTC.

This clone has a single count. This chain joins TRBV2 and TRBJ2-4; TRBD2 might be the D (5 bases). The CDR3 is 14 amino acids. The V gene lost 2 bases and the J gene lost 1 base, with 6 bases spanning the gap. Per the germline V gene, CDR1 is SNHLY and CDR2 is FYNNEI. The CDR3 sequence: CASSETGAKNIQYF. CDR3 sequence (DNA): TGTGCCAGCAGTGAAACGGGGGCCAAAAACATTCAGTACTTC.

This clone was detected a few times. The V call is TRBV19, the J call TRBJ2-3, with 13 bases lining up with TRBD2. After removal of 6 bases from V and 2 bases from J, the junction contained 2 bases not matched to a gene. Germline CDR1 LNHDA, CDR2 SQIVND (reference sequence). The CDR3 loop spans 15 amino acids. The CDR3 nucleotides read TGTGCCAGTAGCACTAGCGGGGGGGCCACAGATACGCAGTATTTT. Its translation: CASSTSGGATDTQYF.

CDR3 sequence reads: CASSPGLRSDEQFF. CDR3 in DNA: TGTGCCAGCAGCCCGGGACTACGATCAGACGAGCAGTTCTTC. The J gene is TRBJ2-1, the V gene TRBV6-5, with TRBD2 matching over 7 bases. J lost 10 bases, V lost 6 bases, and 12 bases had no gene match. This CDR3 spans 14 amino acids. From germline, CDR1 is MNHEY and CDR2 SVGAGI.

This clone qualifies as medium-sized (0.01 to 0.1%). The chain employs TRBV7-2 and TRBJ2-1; 7 nucleotides line up with TRBD2. From germline, CDR1 is SGHTA and CDR2 FQGNSA. The CDR3 runs to 14 residues. Trimming at V came to 6 bases and at J to 5 bases, leaving 7 bases not matched to a gene. The CDR3 is CASSQRGLHNEQFF. The CDR3 nucleotides are TGTGCCAGCAGTCAAAGGGGACTACACAATGAGCAGTTCTTC.

This clone was counted only a few times. V usage is TRBV4-3 and J usage is TRBJ1-2; 8 bases map to TRBD1. The CDR3 has 14 residues. Germline V CDR1 and CDR2: LGHNA, YSLEER. J gave up 7 bases and V 3 bases, and 7 bases lay outside the gene matches. This chain's CDR3 is CASSQDRARGGYTF. The CDR3 nucleotides are TGCGCCAGCAGCCAGGACAGGGCGCGGGGTGGCTACACCTTC.

The gene calls are TRBV28 and TRBJ2-7; D is undetermined. V was trimmed by 3 bases and J by 0 bases, leaving 12 bases between them. This CDR3 is built from 15 residues. Germline V CDR1 and CDR2: MDHEN, SYDVKM. CDR3 residues: CASSFSQIRSYEQYF. For the CDR3, the DNA is TGTGCCAGCAGTTTCTCACAGATTCGCTCCTACGAGCAGTACTTC.

The chain employs TRBV15 and TRBJ1-6; tentative D call: TRBD1 (6 bases). CDR3 length: 15 amino acids. Trimming removed 0 bases at V and 5 bases at J, with 8 bases between. The germline V gene encodes CDR1 LNHNV and CDR2 YYDKDF (reference sequence). In DNA form, the CDR3 reads TGTGCCACCAGCAGAGACACAGGGAATAATTCACCCCTCCACTTT. Translation gives CATSRDTGNNSPLHF.

This clone was counted only a few times. CDR3 sequence reads: CASSQVAGGFRNTIYF. The CDR3, as DNA: TGCGCCAGCAGCCAAGTTGCAGGGGGCTTTAGAAACACCATATATTTT. The chain carries TRBV4-3 and TRBJ1-3; 8 positions match TRBD1. Germline CDR1 is LGHNA and CDR2 is YSLEER. The J segment lost 5 bases and the V segment lost 1 base, leaving 7 bases of the junction unmatched. The CDR3 extends over 16 amino acids.

This chain links TRBV20-1 with TRBJ1-2; D is perhaps TRBD1 (5 bases). The CDR3 totals 11 residues. V was pared by 8 bases and J by 7 bases, with 14 bases between. CDR1 is DFQATT and CDR2 is SNEGSKA in the germline V gene (reference sequence). CDR3 sequence (DNA): TGCAGTACCGACAGCCCGCTTGGCTACACCTTC. Translated: CSTDSPLGYTF.

The V gene is TRBV3-1 (or the pseudogene TRBV3-2), the J gene TRBJ2-5, with 9 bases identical to TRBD1. The CDR3 runs 17 residues. With 0 bases clipped from V and 5 bases from J, the junction kept 10 bases outside the gene matches. CDR1 is LGHDT, CDR2 YNNKEL, per germline (reference sequence). CDR3 protein: CASSQEVGTGFAETQYF. The CDR3 DNA is TGTGCCAGCAGCCAAGAAGTAGGGACAGGGTTCGCGGAGACCCAGTACTTC.

This rearrangement joins TRBV15 to TRBJ1-1; weak D call: TRBD1 (5 bases). Germline loops: CDR1 LNHNV, CDR2 YYDKDF (reference sequence). The CDR3 contains 13 residues. The germline V and J ends were trimmed by 1 base and 6 bases, with 9 bases remaining between them. CDR3 nucleotide sequence: TGTGCCACCAGCAGAGCCTGGGGCGCTGAAGCTTTCTTT. Encoded protein: CATSRAWGAEAFF. Full variable domain (rest looked up from reference TRBV15 and TRBJ1-1): DAMVIQNPRYQVTQFGKPVTLSCSQTLNHNVMYWYQQKSSQAPKLLFHYYDKDFNNEADTPDNFQSRRPNTSFCFLDIRSPGLGDTAMYLCATSRAWGAEAFFGQGTRLTVV.

This rearrangement joins TRBV19 to TRBJ1-1; 7 positions agree with TRBD1. CDR3 length equals 14 residues. The germline CDR1 and CDR2 sequences are LNHDA and SQIVND (reference sequence). J lost 4 bases, V lost 5 bases, and 7 bases had no gene match. The CDR3 sequence is CASSPGQWTTEAFF. CDR3 nucleotide sequence: TGTGCCAGTAGTCCGGGACAGTGGACCACTGAAGCTTTCTTT.